The sequence of this T cell receptor (beta chain) was determined in a study of CD4 and CD8 cells across lung adenocarcinoma regions (dated by TCRdb to the late 2010s). About the study as a whole: Intratumor heterogeneity of the T cell receptor repertoire was examined by comparing tumor centers with tumor margins.

Library preparation employed PCR. The sample was run on a HiSeq X Ten. TCRdb's own reprocessing of the public reads used fastp at Q25 and MiXCR and kept productive beta chains. Rows are combined by CDR3 protein, so each entry shows the most common genes and DNA. In this sample the table shows roughly 25,000 distinct CDR3 sequences, about 50% of which occur a single time. Approximately 45% of the sample comes from the top ten. The CDR3 runs 14 residues from the cysteine to the phenylalanine. The retained sequence is limited to the CDR3, 42 bases, with the frame set at the first base. The germline V gene sets CDR1 to WSHSY and CDR2 to SAAADI. Donors were patients with localized lung adenocarcinoma, a subtype of non-small cell lung cancer. The samples were taken from the centers of localized lung adenocarcinomas. For TCR repertoire analysis, CD8+ T cells from tumor tissue were profiled apart from CD4+ T cells.

As for this clonotype: What this receptor recognizes is not known. One base away there is no much larger clone; base qualities are not given.

Specimen: CD8+ T cells from the center of a lung tumor. According to the study, the label for this sample's cell subset or site signals: tumor center region. In this chain, TRBV10-2 is recombined with TRBJ2-5; the D segment could be TRBD2, given 5 matching bases. The clonotype comes from a male donor with lung adenocarcinoma. The CD4 and CD8 labels of this study may be unreliable. CDR3 sequence: CAGSMCCAKDIQYF. The DNA reads TGCGCGGGGAGCATGTGCTGTGCCAAAGACATCCAGTACTTC.